This TCR beta chain was sequenced during a study of blood T cell repertoires in COVID-19. The overall study: The study drew acute and convalescent COVID-19 samples from the United States, Italy and Spain. PBMCs, B-cell-depleted T cells, or T cells were the source of the cDNA or gDNA that made up the material.

Sequencing used immunoSEQ multiplex PCR; TCRdb keeps in-frame clones, though not all of them. The profile covers about 260,000 clones, with roughly 90% appearing a single time and about 3% taken by the ten largest. Participants spanned ages about 18 to 95 years and resided in around 25 US areas. Two negative PCRs, clearance, or symptom resolution characterized the recovered Cohort 3 donors. The V gene lost 2 bases and the J gene lost 5 bases, with 12 bases spanning the gap. The CDR3 length is 14 residues. Germline V gene data show CDR1 as LGHNT and CDR2 as FRNRAP. Sequences were obtained from PBMCs or T cells enriched from blood (not recorded which). The sequence was collected from a woman in her forties or fifties who had recovered from COVID-19. The J gene is TRBJ1-2, the V gene TRBV12-5; perhaps TRBD1 as D (5 bases). For the CDR3, the DNA is TGTGCTAGTGGTTTGTCGACAGCAATTTATGGCTACACCTTC. Translated: CASGLSTAIYGYTF.